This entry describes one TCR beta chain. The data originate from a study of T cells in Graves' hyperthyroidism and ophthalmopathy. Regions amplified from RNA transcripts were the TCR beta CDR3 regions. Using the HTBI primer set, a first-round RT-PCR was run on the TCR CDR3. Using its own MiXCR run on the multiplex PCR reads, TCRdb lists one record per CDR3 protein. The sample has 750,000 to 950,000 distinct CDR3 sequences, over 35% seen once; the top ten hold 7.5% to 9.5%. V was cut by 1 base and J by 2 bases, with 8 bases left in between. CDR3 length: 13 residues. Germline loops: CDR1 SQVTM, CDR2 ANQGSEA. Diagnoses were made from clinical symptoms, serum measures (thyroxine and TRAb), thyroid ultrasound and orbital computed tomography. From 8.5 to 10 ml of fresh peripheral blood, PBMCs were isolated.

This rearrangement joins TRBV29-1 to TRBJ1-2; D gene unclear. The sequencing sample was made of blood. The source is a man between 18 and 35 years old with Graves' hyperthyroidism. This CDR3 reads CSVEGRLNYGYTF. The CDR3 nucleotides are TGCAGCGTTGAAGGACGGTTGAACTATGGCTACACCTTC.